This T cell receptor (beta chain) was obtained from a study of neurological immune-mediated disorders. Study results and caveats: TCR clonal expansion peaked in HTLV-1-associated myelopathy patients and was lowest in multiple sclerosis patients.

Germline CDR1 reads SGHTA; CDR2 reads FQGNSA. Trimming shortened V by 1 base and J by 7 bases, and 8 bases separated the two germline ends. The CDR3 is 13 residues long. With regard to this clonotype: Its target is not known.

By 5'RACE with 10-nucleotide random UMIs, the cDNA was made. MiXCR was run by TCRdb on the 5' RACE reads, yielding one entry per CDR3 protein. The profile shows around 50,000 distinct CDR3 sequences, about 23% of them singletons. Unsorted libraries came from 2 million PBMCs stored at -80 °C. The TCR sequence derives from a woman aged 70-85 years in good health. The V call is TRBV7-2, the J call TRBJ2-1; D gene ambiguous. Input material: PBMCs. This CDR3 reads CASSLERLNEQFF. In DNA, the CDR3 is TGTGCCAGCAGCTTAGAACGCCTTAATGAGCAGTTCTTC.